This T cell receptor (beta chain) was sequenced during a study of early T cells in non-severe SARS-CoV-2 infection. General study points: VDJdb-based annotation leaned toward anti-spike CD8 responses and missed private and CD4 specificities.

Attachment of unique molecular identifiers to individual cDNA molecules was performed. TCRdb ran MiXCR on the 5' RACE reads and lists one entry per CDR3 protein. The sample consists of some 96,000 distinct CDR3 sequences, around 14% of them appearing once. The trim removed 0 bases at V and 6 bases at J, leaving 9 bases unmatched. This CDR3 is built from 17 residues. Germline assignment: CDR1 LGHNA and CDR2 YNFKEQ. About this clonotype itself: What it binds is unknown.

Sample: whole blood. The chain has TRBV4-2 and TRBJ2-2; 8 bases are shared with TRBD2. This TCR was sampled from an adult who was a healthcare worker with PCR-confirmed SARS-CoV-2 infection or an uninfected control (not recorded which). In nucleotides, the CDR3 is TGTGCCAGCAGCCAAGATCTTGGCAGCGGGAGTGCCGGGGAGCTGTTTTTT. Its translation: CASSQDLGSGSAGELFF.